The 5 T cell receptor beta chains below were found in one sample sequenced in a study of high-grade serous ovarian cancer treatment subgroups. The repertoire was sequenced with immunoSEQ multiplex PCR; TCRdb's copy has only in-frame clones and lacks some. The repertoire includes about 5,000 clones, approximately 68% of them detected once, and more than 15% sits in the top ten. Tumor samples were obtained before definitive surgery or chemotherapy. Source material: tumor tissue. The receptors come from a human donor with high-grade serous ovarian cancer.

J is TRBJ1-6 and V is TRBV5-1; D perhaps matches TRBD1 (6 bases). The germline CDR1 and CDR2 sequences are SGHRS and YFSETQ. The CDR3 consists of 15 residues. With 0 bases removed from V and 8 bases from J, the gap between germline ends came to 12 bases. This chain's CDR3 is CASSLEGGRDSPLHF. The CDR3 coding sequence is TGCGCCAGCAGCTTGGAAGGGGGGCGTGATTCACCCCTCCACTTT.

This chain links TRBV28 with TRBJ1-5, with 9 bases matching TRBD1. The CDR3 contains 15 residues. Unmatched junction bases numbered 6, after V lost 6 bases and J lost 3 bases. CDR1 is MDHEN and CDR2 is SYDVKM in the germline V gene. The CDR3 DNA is TGTGCCAGCAGGAAACAGGGGGCCTCCAATCAGCCCCAGCATTTT. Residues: CASRKQGASNQPQHF.

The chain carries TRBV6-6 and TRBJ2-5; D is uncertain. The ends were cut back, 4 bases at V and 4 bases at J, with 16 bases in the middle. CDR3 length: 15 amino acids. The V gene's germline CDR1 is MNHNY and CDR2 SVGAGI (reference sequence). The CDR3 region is CASSSSGPPGETQYF. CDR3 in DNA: TGTGCCAGCAGTTCTAGTGGTCCGCCAGGAGAGACCCAGTACTTC.

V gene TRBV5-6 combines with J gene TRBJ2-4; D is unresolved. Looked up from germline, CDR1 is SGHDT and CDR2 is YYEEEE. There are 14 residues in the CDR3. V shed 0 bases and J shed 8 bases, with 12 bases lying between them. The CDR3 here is CASSLASTRHIQYF. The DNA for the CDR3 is TGTGCCAGCAGCTTGGCCTCGACAAGACACATTCAGTACTTC.

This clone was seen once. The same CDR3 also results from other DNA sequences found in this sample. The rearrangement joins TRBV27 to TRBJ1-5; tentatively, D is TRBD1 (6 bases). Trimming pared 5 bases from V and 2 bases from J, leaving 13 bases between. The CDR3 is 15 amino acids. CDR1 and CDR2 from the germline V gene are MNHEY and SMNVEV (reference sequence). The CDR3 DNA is TGTGCCAGCAGTCTAAACAGGGTTGGCAATCAGCCCCAGCATTTT. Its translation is CASSLNRVGNQPQHF.